This T cell receptor beta chain was retrieved from a study of spatial heterogeneity in lung cancer. MiXCR, applied by TCRdb to the 5' RACE reads, yields one record per CDR3 protein. The sample shows approximately 11,000 distinct CDR3 sequences, around 24% of them seen only once. Time point noted: sample taken at primary tumor resection. Material for sequencing was whole RNA from tumor, nontumor lung or frozen PBMC, left unsorted. The donor population consisted of over 55 patients with untreated, early-stage non-small cell lung cancer. In its sample, this clonotype is medium-sized (0.01 to 0.1%). The CDR3 totals 13 residues. V dropped 7 bases and J dropped 2; count of bases not matched to a gene: 4. Germline V gives CDR1 SQVTM, CDR2 ANQGSEA.

Specimen: PBMCs, collected at surgery. The chain carries TRBV29-1 and TRBJ2-5, with TRBD2 matching 10 bases. This TCR was recovered from a female donor with early-stage non-small cell lung cancer. CDR3 sequence reads: CSGELAGQETQYF. For the CDR3, the DNA is TGCAGCGGGGAACTAGCGGGGCAAGAGACCCAGTACTTC.